This entry describes one TCR beta chain. No antigen is known for it. The data are from a study of cytomegalovirus exposure and HLA in healthy donors. Study conclusions and caveats: When a later analysis was performed, an Asian-associated ancestry cluster reportedly had fewer N-insertions than the approximately 600-donor mean. Productive rates of about 90% or about 30% were seen for most TCR beta V segments in an earlier analysis. It was only CMV serostatus that was available as immune exposure information. The classifier, whose performance was assessed in both the original and validation cohorts, reportedly diagnosed cytomegalovirus status with high specificity and sensitivity.

Researchers ran the PCR with 60 Vbeta and 13 Jbeta primers. The data were produced by immunoSEQ multiplex PCR, yet TCRdb's version contains in-frame clones alone and is incomplete. This sample contains more than 130,000 clones. Germline V gives CDR1 SGDLS, CDR2 YYNGEE. Trimming took off 0 bases at V and 4 bases at J, with 11 bases between the two ends. This CDR3 is built from 15 residues. This receptor was identified in a man in his forties in good health and CMV-seronegative. The sequencing input was PBMCs. The chain couples TRBV9 to TRBJ1-3; weak D call: TRBD1 (6 bases). DNA of the CDR3: TGTGCCAGCAGCGTAGAACAGGGCACGGGAAACACCATATATTTT. Translation: CASSVEQGTGNTIYF.